A selection of T cell receptor beta chains follows, all from one sample in a study of type 1 regulatory T cells. No cognate antigen is known for these TCRs. In TCRdb, the reads were re-called with MiXCR into one record per CDR3 protein. Found here are 20,000 to 25,000 distinct CDR3 sequences, roughly half of them singletons; the top ten hold under 5%. The sample consisted of cultured T cells, either the whole culture or a sorted T cell fraction (not recorded which). The receptor source for this set is a human donor in good health. Both conserved end residues are part of each CDR3. Each record gives: clone size, J gene, V gene, D gene, CDR3 DNA, CDR3 protein. D genes are given only for firm matches. Expanded clones get a size class; other rows say once, few or many, or leave the size out.

>many|TRBJ2-1|TRBV12-3/TRBV12-4|TRBD2
TGTGCCAGCAGTCCCTTAGCGGGGGGCACAACTAATGAGCAGTTCTTC
CASSPLAGGTTNEQFF
>few|TRBJ1-4|TRBV5-1|-
TGCGCCAGCCGTGACGGCCAGGAAAATGAAAAACTGTTTTTT
CASRDGQENEKLFF
>-|TRBJ1-2|TRBV5-1|TRBD1
TGCGCCAGCAGCTTGGTAGTGACAGGGGCAGGCTATGGCTACACCTTC
CASSLVVTGAGYGYTF
>-|TRBJ1-2|TRBV7-2|TRBD1
TGTGCCAGCAGCACGTTTACAGGGGGACACACCTTC
CASSTFTGGHTF
>once|TRBJ1-2|TRBV10-3|TRBD1
TGTGCCATCACCTCGACAGGGTATGACTACACCTTC
CAITSTGYDYTF
>-|TRBJ1-6|TRBV20-1|-
TGCAGTGCTAGGGGGGGGGAGCGCTCCTATAATTCACCCCTCCACTTT
CSARGGERSYNSPLHF
>many|TRBJ2-2|TRBV11-2|-
TGTGCCAGCAGCTTAAGGTCATGGTCGGGGACCGGGGAGCTGTTTTTT
CASSLRSWSGTGELFF
>-|TRBJ1-6|TRBV7-9|-
TGTGCCAGTGGGGCGCCGGGATCACCCCTCCACTTT
CASGAPGSPLHF
>few|TRBJ1-1|TRBV12-3/TRBV12-4|TRBD1
TGTGCCAGCAGCCAGGGGTTGGACAGGGCGAACACTGAAGCTTTCTTT
CASSQGLDRANTEAFF
>-|TRBJ2-7|TRBV2|-
TGTGCCAGCCTTTTCAGGGGCCTTTCCTACGAGCAGTACTTC
CASLFRGLSYEQYF
>-|TRBJ2-2|TRBV6-4|-
TGTGCCAGCAAATATCAGCGCGACACCGGGGAGCTGTTTTTT
CASKYQRDTGELFF
>once|TRBJ2-2|TRBV5-1|-
TGCGCCAGCAGCTTGGTGGCAGTGAACACCGGGGAGCTGTTTTTT
CASSLVAVNTGELFF
>few|TRBJ2-6|TRBV7-3|TRBD1
TGTGCCAGCAGCCTTCGGACAGGGGCCGCACCTTCTGGGGCCAACGTCCTGACTTTC
CASSLRTGAAPSGANVLTF
>-|TRBJ2-3|TRBV29-1|-
TGCAGCGTTTCGGTGGGGGACACAGATACGCAGTATTTT
CSVSVGDTDTQYF
>-|TRBJ2-7|TRBV7-2|-
TGTGCCAGCAGCTTAATGGGACTCATGGCGTACGAGCAGTACTTC
CASSLMGLMAYEQYF
>few|TRBJ2-3|TRBV5-4|TRBD2
TGTGCCAGCAGCTTGGTGGCGGGGGGGCTTGAAGATACGCAGTATTTT
CASSLVAGGLEDTQYF
>-|TRBJ2-7|TRBV6-1|-
TGTGCCAGCAGTGCATCACACAGCTACGAGCAGTACTTC
CASSASHSYEQYF
>-|TRBJ2-5|TRBV20-1|TRBD2
TGCAGTGCTGGGGGGACTAGCGGGGGTTACGAGACCCAGTACTTC
CSAGGTSGGYETQYF
>few|TRBJ1-1|TRBV18|-
TGTGCCAGCTCACCAAGTCAGATAAACACTGAAGCTTTCTTT
CASSPSQINTEAFF
>-|TRBJ1-1|TRBV7-2|-
TGTGCCAGCAGCTTATTGCGCACTGAAGCTTTCTTT
CASSLLRTEAFF
>-|TRBJ1-2|TRBV6-6|-
TGTGCCAGCAGCCCGGGACACAAATATGGCTACACCTTC
CASSPGHKYGYTF
>-|TRBJ2-2|TRBV4-2|TRBD2
TGTGCCAGCAGCCAAGAATTTCTAGCGGGGCGAACCGGGGAGCTGTTTTTT
CASSQEFLAGRTGELFF
>-|TRBJ1-1|TRBV5-1|TRBD1
TGCGCCAGCACAACTGGACAGGAGGGGTCTGAAGCTTTCTTT
CASTTGQEGSEAFF
>few|TRBJ1-2|TRBV5-1|-
TGCGCCAGCAGCTTAAGATCAGGCGGGGGAGAATATGGCTACACCTTC
CASSLRSGGGEYGYTF
>-|TRBJ1-1|TRBV12-3/TRBV12-4|TRBD1
TGTGTCAGCAGTTTTGGACAGGCTAACACTGAAGCTTTCTTT
CVSSFGQANTEAFF
>-|TRBJ1-1|TRBV4-1|-
TGCGCCAGCAGCCCAATCGGACGGGAGAACACTGAAGCTTTCTTT
CASSPIGRENTEAFF
>-|TRBJ1-1|TRBV18|TRBD1
TGTGCCAGCTCACCCGCAGGGGGCACTGAAGCTTTCTTT
CASSPAGGTEAFF
>medium-sized|TRBJ1-1|TRBV4-2|-
TGTGCCAGCAGCCCCGACCACAGGAGTATGAACACTGAAGCTTTCTTT
CASSPDHRSMNTEAFF
>-|TRBJ2-4|TRBV18|-
TGTGCCAGCTCACCACTGCCCCCGGCCAAAAACATTCAGTACTTC
CASSPLPPAKNIQYF
>-|TRBJ1-5|TRBV6-6|-
TGTGCCAGCAGTTCAATCCGGGACGGCAATCAGCCCCAGCATTTT
CASSSIRDGNQPQHF
>-|TRBJ1-6|TRBV12-3/TRBV12-4|-
TGTGCCAGCAGTTCCTTTTGGAGTTCACCCCTCCACTTT
CASSSFWSSPLHF
>-|TRBJ2-3|TRBV7-2|-
TGTGCCAGCAGCTTCTGGGGGCCGGCAGATACGCAGTATTTT
CASSFWGPADTQYF